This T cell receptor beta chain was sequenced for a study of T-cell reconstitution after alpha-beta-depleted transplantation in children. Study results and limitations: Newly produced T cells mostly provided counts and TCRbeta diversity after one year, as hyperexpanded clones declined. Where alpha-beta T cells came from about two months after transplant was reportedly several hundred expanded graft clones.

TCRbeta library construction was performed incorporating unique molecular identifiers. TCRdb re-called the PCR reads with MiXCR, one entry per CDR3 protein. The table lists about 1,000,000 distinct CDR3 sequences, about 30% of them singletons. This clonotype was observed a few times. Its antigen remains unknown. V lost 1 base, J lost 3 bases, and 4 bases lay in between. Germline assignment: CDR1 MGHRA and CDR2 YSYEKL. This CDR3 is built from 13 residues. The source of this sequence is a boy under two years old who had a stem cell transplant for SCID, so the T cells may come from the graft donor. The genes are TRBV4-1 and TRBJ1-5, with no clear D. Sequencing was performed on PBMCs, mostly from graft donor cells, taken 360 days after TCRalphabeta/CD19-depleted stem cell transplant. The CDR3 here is CASSQALNQPQHF. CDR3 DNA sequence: TGCGCCAGCAGCCAAGCCCTCAATCAGCCCCAGCATTTT.